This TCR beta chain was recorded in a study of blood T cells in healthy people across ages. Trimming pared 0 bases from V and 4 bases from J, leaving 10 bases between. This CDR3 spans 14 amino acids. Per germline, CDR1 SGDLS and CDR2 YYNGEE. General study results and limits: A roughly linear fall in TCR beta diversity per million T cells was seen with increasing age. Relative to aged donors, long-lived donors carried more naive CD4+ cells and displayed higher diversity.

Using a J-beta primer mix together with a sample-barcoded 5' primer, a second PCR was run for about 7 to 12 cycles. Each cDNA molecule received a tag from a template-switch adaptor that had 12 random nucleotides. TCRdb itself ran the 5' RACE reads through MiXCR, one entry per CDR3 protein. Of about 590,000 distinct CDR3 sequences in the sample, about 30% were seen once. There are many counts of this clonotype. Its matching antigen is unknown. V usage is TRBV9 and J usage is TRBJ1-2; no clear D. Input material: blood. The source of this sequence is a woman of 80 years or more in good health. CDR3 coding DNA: TGTGCCAGCAGCGTAGCCCCACAATCCTATGGCTACACCTTC. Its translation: CASSVAPQSYGYTF.